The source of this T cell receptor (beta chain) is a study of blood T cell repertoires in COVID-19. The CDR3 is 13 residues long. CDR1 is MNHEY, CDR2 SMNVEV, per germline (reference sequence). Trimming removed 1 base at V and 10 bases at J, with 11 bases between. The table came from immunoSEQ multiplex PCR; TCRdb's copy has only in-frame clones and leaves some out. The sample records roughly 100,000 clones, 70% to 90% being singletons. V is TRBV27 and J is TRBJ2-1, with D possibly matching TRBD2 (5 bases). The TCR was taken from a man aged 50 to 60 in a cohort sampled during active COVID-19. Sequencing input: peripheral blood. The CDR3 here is CASSLFPGGEQFF. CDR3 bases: TGTGCCAGCAGTTTATTTCCGGGCGGGGAGCAGTTCTTC.